These 28 T cell receptor beta chains came from one sample sequenced in a study of T cells after yellow fever vaccination. One entry per CDR3 protein results from TCRdb running MiXCR on the 5' RACE reads. The sample consists of about 260,000 distinct CDR3 sequences, approximately 13% of them appearing once. The material was CD4+ T cells sorted from PBMCs, obtained 45 days after the yellow fever booster vaccination. These receptors were taken from a man aged 25 to 40 who received the YFV17D yellow fever vaccine.

This sequence joins TRBV7-2 and TRBJ2-7; 7 bases agree with TRBD2. V trimming: 4 bases; J trimming: 0 bases; junction bases outside the gene matches: 6. Germline assignment: CDR1 SGHTA and CDR2 FQGNSA. The CDR3 length is 15 residues. CDR3 coding DNA: TGTGCCAGCAGCTACAACGGCGGGAGCTCCTACGAGCAGTACTTC. Protein sequence: CASSYNGGSSYEQYF.

The chain has TRBV4-3 and TRBJ2-7; no clear D gene. Germline CDR1 is LGHNA and CDR2 is YSLEER. Trimming removed 1 base from V and 6 bases from J, with 19 bases in between. This CDR3 comprises 16 residues. The CDR3 loop reads CASSQGPAGQRGEQYF. The CDR3 region has the DNA TGCGCCAGCAGCCAAGGTCCCGCTGGTCAAAGAGGCGAGCAGTACTTC.

The DNA of the CDR3 is TGCAGTGCGGGGTCTGTCTCTGGAAACACCATATATTTT. Translated, it gives CSAGSVSGNTIYF. J is TRBJ1-3 and V is TRBV20-1; D is unclear. V lost 6 bases, J lost 0 bases, and 9 bases lay in between. The CDR3 length is 13 residues. Germline CDR1 is DFQATT and CDR2 is SNEGSKA (reference sequence).

This clonotype was counted between two and nine times. The chain uses TRBV20-1 and TRBJ2-1, with TRBD1 matching 9 bases. V was pared by 0 bases and J by 2 bases, with 2 bases of the junction left unmatched. CDR1 is DFQATT and CDR2 is SNEGSKA in the germline V gene (reference sequence). This CDR3 has 15 residues. Here the CDR3 reads CSARDGDRAYNEQFF. The CDR3 DNA reads as TGCAGTGCTAGAGATGGGGACAGGGCCTACAATGAGCAGTTCTTC.

This clonotype was seen more than once but under ten times. This rearrangement joins TRBV5-1 to TRBJ2-1, with 7 bases fitting TRBD1. J lost 15 bases, V lost 0 bases, and 12 bases had no gene match. The CDR3 has 14 residues. Germline V gene lookup returns CDR1 SGHRS and CDR2 YFSETQ. The CDR3 region is CASSLEEGALKAFF. DNA of the CDR3: TGCGCCAGCAGCTTGGAAGAGGGGGCTTTGAAGGCGTTCTTC.

This clonotype occurred a few times. This chain links TRBV29-1 with TRBJ1-1, with 7 bases matching TRBD1. Germline V gene lookup returns CDR1 SQVTM and CDR2 ANQGSEA. V lost 6 bases, J lost 0 bases, and 4 bases stayed unmatched. This CDR3 contains 13 residues. DNA of the CDR3: TGCAGCGTGGCCGGGACAGTGAACACTGAAGCTTTCTTT. Encoded protein: CSVAGTVNTEAFF.

The J gene is TRBJ2-5, the V gene TRBV7-6; 8 nucleotides match TRBD1. With V trimmed by 0 bases and J by 5 bases, 5 bases remained unmatched. In germline, CDR1 is SGHVS, CDR2 FNYEAQ. This CDR3 is 15 amino acids long. The CDR3: CASSLATGVRETQYF. The CDR3 DNA is TGTGCCAGCAGCTTAGCGACAGGGGTACGGGAGACCCAGTACTTC.

The CDR3 spells CASSLTHSNEQFF. The CDR3 DNA reads as TGTGCCAGCAGCTTAACCCATAGCAATGAGCAGTTCTTC. The rearrangement joins TRBV7-9 to TRBJ2-1, with unresolved D. The CDR3 covers 13 residues. Per the germline V gene, CDR1 is SEHNR and CDR2 is FQNEAQ (reference sequence). The V gene lost 2 bases and the J gene lost 6 bases, with 8 bases spanning the gap.

The chain joins TRBV4-3 to TRBJ2-1, with 8 bases matching TRBD2. The length of the CDR3 is 15 residues. The V and J ends lost 1 base and 9 bases, in that order; junction bases with no gene match: 8. Germline assignment: CDR1 LGHNA and CDR2 YSLEER. The CDR3 DNA reads as TGCGCCAGCAGCCAAGTCGTTAGCGGGACTGGTGAGCAGTTCTTC. Residues: CASSQVVSGTGEQFF.

This clonotype appeared a few times. This sequence joins TRBV7-2 and TRBJ1-1; D gene ambiguous. CDR1 SGHTA and CDR2 FQGNSA come from the germline V gene. The CDR3 runs to 13 residues. V was pared by 1 base and J by 5 bases, with 8 bases between. The CDR3 loop is CASSLEGATEAFF. The CDR3 bases are TGTGCCAGCAGCTTAGAGGGCGCAACTGAAGCTTTCTTT. Based on the CDR3 plus reference TRBV7-2 and TRBJ1-1, the full variable domain is GAGVSQSPSNKVTEKGKDVELRCDPISGHTALYWYRQSLGQGLEFLIYFQGNSAPDKSGLPSDRFSAERTGGSVSTLTIQRTQQEDSAVYLCASSLEGATEAFFGQGTRLTVV.

The chain carries TRBV25-1 and TRBJ2-5; a possible D gene is TRBD2 (7 bases). This CDR3 contains 13 residues. The germline V and J ends were trimmed by 6 bases and 4 bases, with 12 bases remaining between them. Germline V lookup: CDR1 MGHDK, CDR2 SYGVNS. The CDR3 is CASRGGAGETQYF. The CDR3 bases are TGTGCCAGCAGGGGGGGGGCCGGAGAGACCCAGTACTTC. Looking up the rest from reference TRBV25-1 and TRBJ2-5 gives the full variable domain: EADIYQTPRYLVIGTGKKITLECSQTMGHDKMYWYQQDPGMELHLIHYSYGVNSTEKGDLSSESTVSRIRTEHFPLTLESARPSHTSQYLCASRGGAGETQYFGPGTRLLVL.

This clonotype was found a few times. This chain links TRBV6-2 or TRBV6-3 with TRBJ1-1; D is unresolved. The V gene lost 6 bases and the J gene lost 8 bases, with 16 bases spanning the gap. The CDR3 is made up of 13 amino acids. Germline CDR1 and CDR2: MNHEY and SVGEGT. The CDR3 is CASSLRRRLEAFF. The DNA of the CDR3 is TGTGCCAGCAGCCTACGTCGTCGACTCGAAGCTTTCTTT.

The chain is built from TRBV7-2 and TRBJ2-5, with D perhaps matching TRBD2 (6 bases). Germline values: CDR1 SGHTA, CDR2 FQGNSA. The V gene lost 5 bases and the J gene lost 5 bases, with 21 bases spanning the gap. The CDR3 loop spans 16 amino acids. CDR3 nucleotide sequence: TGTGCCAGCAGCCCCCGGCAGGAGGCGGGGTTGGAGACCCAGTACTTC. Its translation is CASSPRQEAGLETQYF.

This clonotype was found a few times. The rearrangement uses TRBV20-1 and TRBJ2-3, with D possibly being TRBD2 (6 bases). In germline, CDR1 is DFQATT, CDR2 SNEGSKA (reference sequence). This CDR3 contains 15 residues. V lost 2 bases to trimming and J lost 8 bases, with 20 bases between them. The CDR3: CSARIGPVGGGTQYF. The CDR3 DNA reads as TGCAGTGCTAGAATAGGACCCGTCGGGGGTGGTACGCAGTATTTT.

The chain links TRBV6-1 to TRBJ2-5, with D possibly TRBD2 on 7 matching bases. The CDR3 is 15 amino acids. The germline V and J ends were trimmed by 5 bases and 5 bases, with 18 bases remaining between them. The germline V gene has CDR1 MNHNS and CDR2 SASEGT. The CDR3 DNA reads as TGTGCCAGCAGTCCCAGGGGCGGGAGAAATGAGACCCAGTACTTC. This gives the protein CASSPRGGRNETQYF.

This clonotype was counted only a few times. V is TRBV29-1 and J is TRBJ2-5; weak D call: TRBD2 (6 bases). In germline, CDR1 is SQVTM, CDR2 ANQGSEA. The CDR3 extends over 13 amino acids. Between the trimmed V and J ends, which lost 2 bases and 5 bases, there was a span of 12 bases. CDR3 loop: CSVERGAGETQYF. The CDR3 DNA reads TGCAGCGTTGAACGTGGTGCGGGGGAGACCCAGTACTTC.

The chain employs TRBV7-8 and TRBJ2-3; maybe TRBD2 (5 bases). The CDR3 runs 13 residues. CDR1 is SGHVS, CDR2 FQNEAQ, per germline. V lost 2 bases and J 6 bases, leaving 9 bases between the germline ends. CDR3 region: CASSLNGGDTQYF. The DNA of the CDR3 is TGTGCCAGCAGCTTAAACGGCGGGGATACGCAGTATTTT.

V and J are TRBV19 and TRBJ2-5; D unclear. Trimming removed 3 bases at V and 5 bases at J, with 13 bases between. Germline CDR1 LNHDA, CDR2 SQIVND (reference sequence). The CDR3 is 14 amino acids. The CDR3 DNA is TGTGCCAGTAGTATTCCGACCCAAATCGAGACCCAGTACTTC. Encoded protein: CASSIPTQIETQYF.

The chain combines TRBV9 with TRBJ2-7; D is unclear. Trimming removed 0 bases from V and 6 bases from J, with 7 bases in between. The CDR3 contains 12 residues. In germline, CDR1 is SGDLS, CDR2 YYNGEE. The CDR3 DNA follows: TGTGCCAGCAGCGTAGAGGTGGGCGAGCAGTACTTC. This gives the protein CASSVEVGEQYF.

The V call is TRBV7-2, the J call TRBJ2-3; the match to TRBD2 covers 8 bases. The length of the CDR3 is 14 residues. CDR1 and CDR2 from the germline V gene are SGHTA and FQGNSA. V gave up 3 bases and J gave up 9 bases; unmatched junction bases: 8. This chain's CDR3 is CASSLQREPPTQYF. CDR3 coding DNA: TGTGCCAGCAGCTTGCAGCGGGAGCCGCCAACGCAGTATTTT.

In its sample, this clonotype was seen many times. The chain uses TRBV7-8 and TRBJ1-5; 7 nucleotides match TRBD1. There are 14 residues in the CDR3. Germline trimming cut 5 bases from V and 9 bases from J; bases unmatched to any gene: 10. Germline V CDR1 and CDR2: SGHVS, FQNEAQ. The CDR3: CASSATGSNVPQHF. CDR3 sequence (DNA): TGTGCCAGCAGCGCGACAGGGTCAAACGTGCCCCAGCATTTT.

This clonotype was detected only a few times. The chain's CDR3 is CSVVTGGGETQYF. CDR3 DNA: TGCAGCGTTGTCACTGGCGGTGGTGAGACCCAGTACTTC. The V call is TRBV29-1, the J call TRBJ2-5; D gene unclear. The germline CDR1 and CDR2 sequences are SQVTM and ANQGSEA. CDR3 length equals 13 residues. The V end was cut by 4 bases, the J end by 5 bases, with 14 bases between.

This clonotype has only a few counts. This rearrangement joins TRBV5-1 to TRBJ2-2; the D is unclear. In germline, CDR1 is SGHRS, CDR2 YFSETQ. CDR3 size: 15 residues. The V gene lost 0 bases and the J gene lost 2 bases, with 8 bases spanning the gap. The CDR3 DNA reads TGCGCCAGCAGCTTGGCCAAACTAAACACCGGGGAGCTGTTTTTT. It is translated as CASSLAKLNTGELFF.

In this sample, this clonotype turned up many times. The V and J genes are TRBV7-6 and TRBJ2-1; 10 bases line up with TRBD2. The CDR3 is 14 amino acids. Per the germline V gene, CDR1 is SGHVS and CDR2 is FNYEAQ. The V and J ends lost 4 bases and 7 bases, in that order; junction bases with no gene match: 4. Written as DNA, the CDR3 is TGTGCCAGCAGCTCGCCGGGACTAGCGAATGAGCAGTTCTTC. Protein product: CASSSPGLANEQFF.

In this sample, this clonotype turned up a few times. The chain is built from TRBV5-6 and TRBJ2-2; 9 nucleotides agree with TRBD2. The trim removed 3 bases at V and 7 bases at J, leaving 13 bases unmatched. This CDR3 has 17 amino acids. From germline, CDR1 is SGHDT and CDR2 YYEEEE. CDR3 nucleotide sequence: TGTGCCAGCAGCTGGGGCCCTACTAGCGGGCAGATCGGGGAGCTGTTTTTT. Its protein product is CASSWGPTSGQIGELFF.

This clonotype showed up just a few times. This chain links TRBV5-1 with TRBJ2-3, with D maybe TRBD2 (6 bases). Trimming left V 5 bases short and J 2 bases short, with 12 bases between. CDR1 and CDR2 from the germline V gene are SGHRS and YFSETQ. The CDR3 loop spans 14 amino acids. The CDR3 is CASRSGLNTDTQYF. The CDR3 nucleotides read TGCGCCAGCAGATCGGGACTTAACACAGATACGCAGTATTTT. Based on the CDR3 plus reference TRBV5-1 and TRBJ2-3, the full variable domain is KAGVTQTPRYLIKTRGQQVTLSCSPISGHRSVSWYQQTPGQGLQFLFEYFSETQRNKGNFPGRFSGRQFSNSRSEMNVSTLELGDSALYLCASRSGLNTDTQYFGPGTRLTVL.

This clonotype was detected a few times. The rearrangement joins TRBV20-1 to TRBJ1-1; D gene uncertain. V lost 2 bases and J lost 0, with 1 base in between. The CDR3 totals 11 residues. From germline, CDR1 is DFQATT and CDR2 SNEGSKA (reference sequence). CDR3 loop: CSARLNTEAFF. In nucleotides, the CDR3 is TGCAGTGCTAGACTGAACACTGAAGCTTTCTTT.

The V and J genes are TRBV19 and TRBJ2-7; the D gene is possibly TRBD1 (6 bases). The germline gives CDR1 LNHDA, CDR2 SQIVND (reference sequence). The CDR3 has 15 amino acids. The V end lost 9 bases, the J end lost 3 bases, and 21 bases lay between the germline ends. CDR3: CASGTYRVFGYEQYF. In nucleotides, the CDR3 is TGTGCCAGCGGAACCTACAGGGTATTTGGCTACGAGCAGTACTTC.